Sequencing of this T cell receptor (beta chain) was carried out in a study of blood T cells in healthy people across ages. Alongside a J-beta primer mix, a sample-barcoded 5' primer served in a second PCR lasting about 6 to 12 cycles. TCRdb re-called the 5' RACE reads with MiXCR, one entry per CDR3 protein. Of around 1,000,000 distinct CDR3 sequences in the sample, less than 25% were seen once. Samples each yielded at least 6 micrograms of total RNA. V was pared by 6 bases and J by 6 bases, with 5 bases of the junction left unmatched. Germline V lookup: CDR1 MDHEN, CDR2 SYDVKM. There are 12 residues in the CDR3. The sample was also linked to a second study, of T cells of mothers and their children.

What was sequenced was blood. The rearrangement links TRBV28 to TRBJ2-7; TRBD1 matches at 7 bases. This clonotype was sampled from a girl aged 2 to 10 in good health. CDR3 bases: TGTGCCAGCAGAAAACCAGGGGGCGAGCAGTACTTC. Translating it yields CASRKPGGEQYF.